The clone carrying this T cell receptor beta chain was observed many times. Its antigen is still unknown. Time point of the sample: sample taken at primary tumor resection. Patients with untreated early-stage non-small cell lung cancer, numbering around 71, were the donors. These data come from a study of spatial heterogeneity in lung cancer. Study-wide results and limits: The study found that expanded intratumoral alpha and beta TCR counts tracked tumor mutation counts.

Using its own MiXCR run on the 5' RACE reads, TCRdb lists one record per CDR3 protein. The sample shows around 100,000 distinct CDR3 sequences, nearly 4.5% of them seen only once. This CDR3 comprises 13 residues. J lost 3 bases, V lost 6 bases, and 5 bases had no gene match. The germline V gene has CDR1 DFQATT and CDR2 SNEGSKA (reference sequence). The clonotype was recovered from a male donor with early-stage non-small cell lung cancer. The genes are TRBV20-1 and TRBJ1-5; 7 bases are a match to TRBD1. The material was lung tumor tissue, obtained at surgery. In DNA form, the CDR3 reads TGCAGTGCGTACAGGGGAGACAATCAGCCCCAGCATTTT. Translation: CSAYRGDNQPQHF.